The rows below give T cell receptor beta chains drawn from one sample of a study of CD4 T cells in relation to SARS-CoV-2 and coronaviruses. The protocol was immunoSEQ multiplex PCR, while the TCRdb copy is restricted to in-frame clones and leaves out a portion. Among about 55,000 clones listed, approximately 90% were seen once. Sequenced: memory CD4+ T cells from PBMCs. These receptors were obtained from a human donor in good health. The CDR3 runs from the conserved cysteine through the conserved F or W. D genes are given only for firm matches. Clone sizes are given selectively: once, few, many, or a class where the clone is expanded.

d_gene	v_gene	j_gene	abundance	CDR3aa	CDR3nt
TRBD1	TRBV11-2	TRBJ1-1	-	CASSTGGSNTEAFF	TGTGCCAGCAGTACAGGGGGCTCGAACACTGAAGCTTTCTTT
-	TRBV28	TRBJ2-5	-	CASKTPQAGKETQYF	TGTGCCAGCAAAACCCCCCAGGCGGGGAAAGAGACCCAGTACTTC
TRBD2	TRBV6-5	TRBJ2-1	-	CATKAGATNEQFF	TGTGCCACTAAAGCGGGAGCCACTAATGAGCAGTTCTTC
-	TRBV7-3	TRBJ2-1	-	CASSLRIRRTYNEQFF	TGTGCCAGCAGCTTAAGGATACGGAGGACCTACAATGAGCAGTTCTTC
TRBD1	TRBV24-1	TRBJ2-1	-	CATSDQGQDRTILQFF	TGTGCCACCAGTGACCAAGGACAGGACAGGACGATACTGCAGTTCTTC
-	TRBV11-3	TRBJ1-1	-	CASSLGGGGSGTEAFF	TGTGCCAGCAGCTTAGGGGGAGGGGGGAGCGGCACTGAAGCTTTCTTT
-	TRBV10-2	TRBJ2-2	-	CASSGERLVTGELFF	TGCGCCAGCAGTGGCGAGCGGCTGGTCACCGGGGAGCTGTTTTTT
-	TRBV27	TRBJ1-2	-	CASSIRPNRGYTF	TGTGCCAGCAGTATCCGTCCTAACCGGGGCTACACCTTC
-	TRBV28	TRBJ1-2	-	CASSPGEATYGYTF	TGTGCCAGCAGCCCAGGGGAGGCTACCTATGGCTACACCTTC
TRBD1	TRBV30	TRBJ2-1	few	CAYGTGINEQFF	TGTGCCTACGGGACAGGGATCAATGAGCAGTTCTTC
TRBD1	TRBV5-1	TRBJ1-3	once	CASSVGTALLSGNTIYF	TGCGCCAGCAGCGTCGGGACAGCTTTACTCTCTGGAAACACCATATATTTT
-	TRBV3-1/TRBV3-2	TRBJ2-4	once	CASSRGGVAKNIQYF	TGTGCCAGCAGCCGAGGAGGGGTAGCCAAAAACATTCAGTACTTC
TRBD1	TRBV27	TRBJ2-5	-	CASSFYQGQGIKTQYF	TGTGCCAGCAGTTTCTACCAGGGACAGGGAATAAAGACCCAGTACTTC
-	TRBV15	TRBJ2-2	-	CATSRDRNTGELFF	TGTGCCACCAGCAGGGACAGAAACACCGGGGAGCTGTTTTTT
TRBD2	TRBV5-1	TRBJ2-5	-	CASSLTTSGSHRTQYF	TGCGCCAGCAGCTTGACGACTAGCGGGAGTCATAGGACCCAGTACTTC
-	TRBV7-2	TRBJ2-3	-	CASSFRTATDTQYF	TGTGCCAGCAGCTTTCGGACCGCCACAGATACGCAGTATTTT
-	TRBV4-2	TRBJ1-1	-	CASSQDHGGVTEAFF	TGTGCCAGCAGCCAAGATCACGGGGGGGTCACTGAAGCTTTCTTT
TRBD1	TRBV11-2	TRBJ2-7	-	CASSSGQGASLLPYEQYF	TGTGCCAGCAGCTCGGGACAGGGGGCATCTCTACTTCCCTACGAGCAGTACTTC
TRBD2	TRBV19	TRBJ2-5	few	CASSTGTSGTETQYF	TGTGCCAGTAGTACCGGGACTAGCGGTACGGAGACCCAGTACTTC
-	TRBV7-9	TRBJ1-1	-	CASTSRDHSTETFF	TGTGCCAGCACCTCAAGGGACCACTCTACGGAAACTTTCTTT
-	TRBV28	TRBJ2-7	-	CATGGRIPHEQYF	TGTGCCACCGGGGGGCGAATCCCCCACGAGCAGTACTTC
TRBD2	TRBV6-7	TRBJ2-1	-	CASSYCSGSYNEQFF	TGTGCCAGCAGTTATTGTAGCGGGAGCTACAATGAGCAGTTCTTC
TRBD1	TRBV10-1	TRBJ2-1	-	CASRGQGAGGQFF	TGCGCCAGCAGAGGACAGGGCGCCGGGGGGCAGTTCTTC
-	TRBV19	TRBJ2-7	-	CASSIGITYEQYF	TGTGCCAGTAGTATCGGCATCACCTACGAGCAGTACTTC
-	TRBV5-4	TRBJ1-5	-	CASSLQGPNQPQHF	TGTGCCAGCAGCTTACAGGGTCCAAATCAGCCCCAGCATTTT
-	TRBV5-1	TRBJ1-6	-	CASSSAQGGLHF	TGCGCCAGCAGCTCGGCACAGGGTGGGCTCCACTTT
-	TRBV11-2	TRBJ2-2	-	CASRITPGELFF	TGTGCCAGCAGAATAACCCCCGGGGAGCTGTTTTTT
-	TRBV11-2	TRBJ2-7	few	CASSLSRTYSYEQYF	TGTGCCAGCAGCTTATCTCGGACCTACTCCTACGAGCAGTACTTC
TRBD2	TRBV18	TRBJ2-1	-	CASSLGGRAGYNEQFF	TGTGCCAGCTCCCTAGGCGGGAGGGCCGGCTACAATGAGCAGTTCTTC